These 24 T cell receptor beta chains came from one sample sequenced in a study of regulatory T cells in long-lasting Graves disease. Library construction for TCR beta used iRepertoire HTBI primers and Arm-PCR of CDR3 regions. TCRdb recomputed calls from the multiplex PCR reads with MiXCR, one row per CDR3 protein. The sample lists 400,000 to 500,000 distinct CDR3 sequences; less than 25% were seen once. Time point here: persistent/refractory GD, antithyroid drugs over 5 years with positive TRAb. The TCR library was made from RNA extracted from PBMCs. This material consisted of peripheral blood mononuclear cells (PBMCs), taken when the disease was refractory, from a patient treated with antithyroid drugs. The source of these receptors is a female donor with Graves disease.

In this sample, this clonotype turned up many times. The chain links TRBV28 to TRBJ2-6; no definite D call. This CDR3 has 15 amino acids. Germline V lookup: CDR1 MDHEN, CDR2 SYDVKM. Trimming took off 6 bases at V and 0 bases at J, with 9 bases between the two ends. The CDR3 DNA reads TGTGCCAGCAGGCCGGGTGGCTCTGGGGCCAACGTCCTGACTTTC. Its translation is CASRPGGSGANVLTF.

This clonotype was seen many times. The chain recombines TRBV11-2 with TRBJ1-4; D unclear. V was trimmed by 5 bases and J by 7 bases, leaving 11 bases between them. Germline values: CDR1 SGHAT, CDR2 FQNNGV. The CDR3 length is 13 residues. CDR3 loop: CASSRSPVEKLFF. The CDR3 nucleotides read TGTGCCAGCAGCCGGAGTCCCGTTGAAAAACTGTTTTTT.

The chain uses TRBV29-1 and TRBJ2-1; D may match TRBD1 or TRBD2 (6 bases each). Germline values: CDR1 SQVTM, CDR2 ANQGSEA. Trimming cost V 5 bases and J 8 bases, with 13 bases left between them. This CDR3 has 12 amino acids. The CDR3 bases are TGCAGCGTTTATAAGGGGGGATATGAGCAGTTCTTC. It is translated as CSVYKGGYEQFF.

This clonotype was seen more than once but under ten times. In DNA form, the CDR3 reads TGTGCCAGTGGGCCGGAGTACCAAGAGACCCAGTACTTC. Protein sequence: CASGPEYQETQYF. V and J are TRBV12-3 or TRBV12-4 and TRBJ2-5; D remains ambiguous. V was trimmed by 9 bases and J by 0 bases, leaving 11 bases between them. CDR3 length: 13 residues.

This clonotype was observed at least ten times. V gene TRBV27 combines with J gene TRBJ2-7; D perhaps matches TRBD1 (5 bases). Germline-derived CDR1 and CDR2 are MNHEY and SMNVEV (reference sequence). The ends were cut back, 8 bases at V and 5 bases at J, with 13 bases in the middle. The CDR3 runs to 12 residues. CDR3 DNA: TGTGCCAGCTGTCACGTAGGGGACGAGCAGTACTTC. Encoded protein: CASCHVGDEQYF.

The V call is TRBV29-1, the J call TRBJ2-5, with 7 bases that match TRBD1. The CDR3 has 15 amino acids. From germline, CDR1 is SQVTM and CDR2 ANQGSEA. V was pared by 4 bases and J by 5 bases, with 13 bases of the junction left unmatched. CDR3 DNA: TGCAGCGTTGGTGGACAGGCTAATTGGGGGGAGACCCAGTACTTC. Its protein is CSVGGQANWGETQYF.

In its sample, this clonotype was seen many times. V and J are TRBV28 and TRBJ1-1, with D possibly TRBD1 on 5 matching bases. The CDR3 contains 13 residues. The germline gives CDR1 MDHEN, CDR2 SYDVKM. Trimming took off 0 bases at V and 4 bases at J, with 6 bases between the two ends. CDR3 sequence reads: CASSLWGPTEAFF. DNA for the CDR3: TGTGCCAGCAGTTTATGGGGACCCACTGAAGCTTTCTTT.

This clonotype was found many times. This rearrangement joins TRBV28 to TRBJ2-7; no clear D. Trimming took off 3 bases at V and 1 base at J, with 10 bases between the two ends. The CDR3 runs to 14 residues. Per the germline V gene, CDR1 is MDHEN and CDR2 is SYDVKM. The CDR3 spells CASSLRQRSYEQYF. CDR3 nucleotides: TGTGCCAGCAGTTTGAGGCAGCGTTCCTACGAGCAGTACTTC.

The J gene is TRBJ1-4, the V gene TRBV7-9, with D uncertain. The V gene lost 3 bases and the J gene lost 8 bases, with 4 bases spanning the gap. Germline V gives CDR1 SEHNR, CDR2 FQNEAQ (reference sequence). The CDR3 runs 11 residues. As DNA, the CDR3 is TGTGCCAGCAGCTTTGCAGAAAAACTGTTTTTT. Translating gives CASSFAEKLFF.

This clonotype was detected ten times or more. The chain carries TRBV13 and TRBJ1-3; the D gene is possibly TRBD1 (5 bases). The germline V gene encodes CDR1 PRHDT and CDR2 FYEKMQ (reference sequence). The CDR3 runs 15 residues. V shed 5 bases and J shed 3 bases, with 14 bases lying between them. DNA for the CDR3: TGTGCCAGCAGCCCAGGGACGTTAGGTGGAAACACCATATATTTT. As protein: CASSPGTLGGNTIYF.

The gene calls are TRBV5-5 and TRBJ2-5; D is unclear. Between the trimmed V and J ends, which lost 0 bases and 1 base, there was a span of 16 bases. This CDR3 region has 17 residues. Germline values: CDR1 SGHKS, CDR2 YYEKEE (reference sequence). CDR3 in amino acids: CASSLEVGGALQETQYF. The CDR3 nucleotides are TGTGCCAGCAGCTTGGAGGTGGGCGGCGCCCTCCAAGAGACCCAGTACTTC.

This clonotype was found many times. The J gene is TRBJ2-4, the V gene TRBV5-5; D unresolved. CDR1 is SGHKS and CDR2 is YYEKEE in the germline V gene (reference sequence). Trimming took off 4 bases at V and 7 bases at J, with 12 bases between the two ends. The CDR3 length is 13 residues. The CDR3 DNA reads as TGTGCCAGCAGCCATGAGATGGGGAACATTCAGTACTTC. Its protein is CASSHEMGNIQYF.

This clonotype has more than one count but fewer than ten. Possible read error: a much larger clone is one base away. The CDR3 sequence is CASSLDRMGGYTF. DNA for the CDR3: TGTGCCAGCAGTTTGGACAGGATGGGGGGCTACACCTTC. This sequence joins TRBV6-9 and TRBJ1-2, with 7 positions matching TRBD1. The CDR3 has 13 amino acids. The ends lost 4 bases at V and 8 bases at J; junction bases unmatched: 7. Germline V gives CDR1 MNHGY, CDR2 SVAAGI.

This clonotype has a handful of counts. The V call is TRBV29-1, the J call TRBJ1-2; D is ambiguous. CDR3 length: 12 residues. Trimming removed 1 base from V and 8 bases from J, with 11 bases in between. Per germline, CDR1 SQVTM and CDR2 ANQGSEA. CDR3 amino acids: CSVEARNGGYTF. CDR3 sequence (DNA): TGCAGCGTTGAAGCTCGGAATGGGGGCTACACCTTC. The entire variable domain, with the rest obtained from reference TRBV29-1 and TRBJ1-2, is as follows: SAVISQKPSRDICQRGTSLTIQCQVDSQVTMMFWYRQQPGQSLTLIATANQGSEATYESGFVIDKFPISRPNLTFSTLTVSNMSPEDSSIYLCSVEARNGGYTFGSGTRLTVV.

This clonotype appeared many times. The CDR3 protein is CASSLIGREQYF. The CDR3 nucleotides read TGTGCCAGCAGTTTGATCGGTAGGGAGCAGTACTTC. The genes are TRBV28 and TRBJ2-7; no clear D. Germline CDR1 MDHEN, CDR2 SYDVKM. Trimming cost V 3 bases and J 7 bases, with 10 bases left between them. This CDR3 is 12 amino acids long.

At least ten counts were recorded for this clonotype. The rearrangement links TRBV20-1 to TRBJ1-5; TRBD1 agrees at 11 bases. After removal of 2 bases from V and 0 bases from J, the junction contained 6 bases not matched to a gene. This CDR3 is 17 amino acids long. The germline gives CDR1 DFQATT, CDR2 SNEGSKA (reference sequence). The CDR3 sequence is CSARQIGTGGSNQPQHF. In nucleotides, the CDR3 is TGCAGTGCTAGACAAATCGGGACAGGGGGTAGCAATCAGCCCCAGCATTTT.

This clonotype appeared a few times. A much larger clone differs by one base, so this may be a read error. The chain is built from TRBV6-5 and TRBJ2-5; D ambiguous. V lost 0 bases and J 0 bases, leaving 11 bases between the germline ends. CDR1 is MNHEY and CDR2 is SVGAGI in the germline V gene. CDR3 length: 16 amino acids. CDR3 amino acids: CASSYSKTWDQETQYF. CDR3 coding DNA: TGTGCCAGCAGTTACTCTAAGACGTGGGACCAAGAGACCCAGTACTTC.

The chain couples TRBV19 to TRBJ2-7; TRBD2 might be the D (7 bases). With 4 bases removed from V and 2 bases from J, the gap between germline ends came to 12 bases. CDR1 LNHDA and CDR2 SQIVND come from the germline V gene (reference sequence). The CDR3 extends over 14 amino acids. The chain's CDR3 is CASSTGGRTYEQYF. The CDR3 bases are TGTGCCAGTAGTACGGGGGGCCGGACCTACGAGCAGTACTTC.

There are a few counts of this clonotype. The chain couples TRBV6-1 to TRBJ2-7; possibly TRBD2 for D (7 bases). This CDR3 comprises 14 residues. Per germline, CDR1 MNHNS and CDR2 SASEGT. V shed 7 bases and J shed 4 bases, with 17 bases lying between them. CDR3 amino acids: CASTPSRGGYEQYF. As DNA, the CDR3 is TGTGCCAGCACCCCAAGCAGGGGAGGGTACGAGCAGTACTTC.

This clonotype was counted a single time. The rearrangement links TRBV4-1 to TRBJ1-1; D is possibly TRBD1 (6 bases). Germline V gene data show CDR1 as MGHRA and CDR2 as YSYEKL. The CDR3 is 15 residues long. V lost 1 base and J lost 1, with 10 bases in between. CDR3 in DNA: TGCGCCAGCAGCCAAGCGGCAGGGGAGAACACTGAAGCTTTCTTT. Amino acid sequence: CASSQAAGENTEAFF.

The chain joins TRBV25-1 to TRBJ2-7; maybe TRBD2 (5 bases). Trimming took off 6 bases at V and 0 bases at J, with 15 bases between the two ends. The germline CDR1 and CDR2 sequences are MGHDK and SYGVNS. CDR3 length: 15 amino acids. CDR3 loop: CASRAAGGSSYEQYF. The CDR3 DNA sequence: TGTGCCAGCAGGGCGGCGGGCGGCTCCTCCTACGAGCAGTACTTC.

This clonotype showed up many times. This rearrangement joins TRBV7-2 to TRBJ2-5; TRBD2 matches at 8 bases. The CDR3 is 15 amino acids. CDR1 SGHTA and CDR2 FQGNSA come from the germline V gene. The trim removed 4 bases at V and 1 base at J, leaving 5 bases unmatched. The CDR3 here is CASSSAGTSQETQYF. As DNA, the CDR3 is TGTGCCAGCAGCTCCGCCGGGACTAGCCAAGAGACCCAGTACTTC.

The chain couples TRBV28 to TRBJ1-5, with 10 bases matching TRBD1. The CDR3 consists of 15 residues. The trim removed 3 bases at V and 3 bases at J, leaving 2 bases unmatched. Germline CDR1 and CDR2: MDHEN and SYDVKM. The CDR3 bases are TGTGCCAGCAGTTTGGACAGGGGGACCAATCAGCCCCAGCATTTT. As protein: CASSLDRGTNQPQHF.

In its sample, this clonotype was seen a few times. The genes are TRBV29-1 and TRBJ1-4, with D perhaps TRBD1 (6 bases). The CDR3 runs to 12 residues. CDR1 and CDR2 (germline): SQVTM, ANQGSEA. The V and J ends lost 7 bases and 6 bases respectively, with 12 bases between them. As DNA, the CDR3 is TGCAGCGCCGAAAGGGGGGATGAAAAACTGTTTTTT. Translated: CSAERGDEKLFF.